This T cell receptor beta chain was obtained from a study of blood T cells in healthy people across ages. Findings and caveats of the study: Compared with aged donors, long-lived donors showed fewer expanded clones, suggesting selection.

Details on this clonotype: Its target is not known.

Donors were systemically healthy Caucasian individuals from Russia aged 6 to 90 years. Every sample yielded at least 6.5 million isolated PBMCs. The second PCR ran about 6 to 12 cycles with a sample-barcoded 5' primer and J-beta primers. MiXCR was run by TCRdb on the 5' RACE reads, yielding one entry per CDR3 protein. The sample has 1,800,000 or so distinct CDR3 sequences, 35% to 50% seen once. This receptor was identified in a human donor in good health. The sample taken for sequencing was blood.

Here the CDR3 DNA reads TGTGCCAGCAGCTTAGGAGTGGCCCAGTGGGGGTCGGGCACTGAAGCTTTCTTT. Its translation is CASSLGVAQWGSGTEAFF. The J gene is TRBJ1-1, the V gene TRBV7-9; tentatively, D is TRBD1 (5 bases). Trimming shortened V by 1 base and J by 4 bases, and 22 bases separated the two germline ends. CDR1 is SEHNR, CDR2 FQNEAQ, per germline (reference sequence). CDR3 length: 18 amino acids.